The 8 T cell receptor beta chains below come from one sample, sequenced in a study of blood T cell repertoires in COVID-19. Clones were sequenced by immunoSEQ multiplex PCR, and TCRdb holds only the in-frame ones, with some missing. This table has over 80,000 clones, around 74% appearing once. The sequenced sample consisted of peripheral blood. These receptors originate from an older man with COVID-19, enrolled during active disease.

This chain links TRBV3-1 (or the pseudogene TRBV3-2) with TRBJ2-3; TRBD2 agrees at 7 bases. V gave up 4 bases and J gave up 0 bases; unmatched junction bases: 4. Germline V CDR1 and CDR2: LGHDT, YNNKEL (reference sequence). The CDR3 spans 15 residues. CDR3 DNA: TGTGCCAGCAGCCTTTACGGGGGGAGCACAGATACGCAGTATTTT. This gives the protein CASSLYGGSTDTQYF.

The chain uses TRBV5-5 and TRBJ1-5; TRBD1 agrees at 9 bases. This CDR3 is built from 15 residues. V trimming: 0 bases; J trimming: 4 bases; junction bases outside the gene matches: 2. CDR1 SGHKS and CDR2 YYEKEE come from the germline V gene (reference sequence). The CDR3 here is CASSLGQGGNQPQHF. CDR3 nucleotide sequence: TGTGCCAGCAGCTTGGGACAGGGGGGAAATCAGCCCCAGCATTTT.

For the CDR3, the DNA is TGTGCCAGCAGCTCACGGGAGCCCAGCTCCTACAATGAGCAGTTCTTC. Protein sequence: CASSSREPSSYNEQFF. The chain couples TRBV7-9 to TRBJ2-1; perhaps TRBD2 as D (6 bases). CDR3 length equals 16 residues. Per the germline V gene, CDR1 is SEHNR and CDR2 is FQNEAQ (reference sequence). Trimming took off 4 bases at V and 0 bases at J, with 13 bases between the two ends.

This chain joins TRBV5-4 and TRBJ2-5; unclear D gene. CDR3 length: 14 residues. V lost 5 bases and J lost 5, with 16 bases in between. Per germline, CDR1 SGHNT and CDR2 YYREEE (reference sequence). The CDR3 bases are TGTGCCAGCAGATTCGGCCCCACGCGGGAGACCCAGTACTTC. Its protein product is CASRFGPTRETQYF.

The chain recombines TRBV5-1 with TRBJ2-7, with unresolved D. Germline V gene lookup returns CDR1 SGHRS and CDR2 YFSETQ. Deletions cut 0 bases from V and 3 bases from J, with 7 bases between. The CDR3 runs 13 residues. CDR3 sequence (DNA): TGCGCCAGCAGCTTGGGGCAGGACTACGAGCAGTACTTC. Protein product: CASSLGQDYEQYF. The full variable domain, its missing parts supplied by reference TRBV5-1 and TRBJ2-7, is KAGVTQTPRYLIKTRGQQVTLSCSPISGHRSVSWYQQTPGQGLQFLFEYFSETQRNKGNFPGRFSGRQFSNSRSEMNVSTLELGDSALYLCASSLGQDYEQYFGPGTRLTVT.

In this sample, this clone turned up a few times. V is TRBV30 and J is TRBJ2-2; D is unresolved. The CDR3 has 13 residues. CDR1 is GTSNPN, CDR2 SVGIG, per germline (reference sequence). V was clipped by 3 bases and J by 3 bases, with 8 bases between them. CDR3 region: CAWRPQYTGELFF. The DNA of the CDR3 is TGTGCCTGGAGGCCCCAGTACACCGGGGAGCTGTTTTTT.

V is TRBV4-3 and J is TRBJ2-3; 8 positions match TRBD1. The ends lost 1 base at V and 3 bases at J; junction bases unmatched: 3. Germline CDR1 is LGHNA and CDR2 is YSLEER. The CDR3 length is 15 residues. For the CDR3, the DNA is TGCGCCAGCAGCCAAGTTACAGGGGGGACAGATACGCAGTATTTT. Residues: CASSQVTGGTDTQYF.

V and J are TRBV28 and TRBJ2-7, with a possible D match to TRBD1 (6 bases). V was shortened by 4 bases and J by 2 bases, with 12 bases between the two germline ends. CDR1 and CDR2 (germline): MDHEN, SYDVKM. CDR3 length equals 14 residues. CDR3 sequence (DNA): TGTGCCAGCAGTTCACACAGGGAAACCTACGAGCAGTACTTC. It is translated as CASSSHRETYEQYF.